The next 14 T cell receptor beta chains were all read from a single sample in a study of response to subunit inactivated influenza vaccine (dated by TCRdb to the late 2010s). The library was made by RT-PCR. This sample was sequenced with an Illumina HiSeq 2500. Through fastp at Q25 and MiXCR, TCRdb rebuilt clones from the public reads, retaining in-frame beta chains. Each record represents a unique CDR3 protein, reported with the most common genes and DNA among its rows. This sample comprises hundreds of thousands of distinct CDR3 sequences, 11% to 15% of them detected only once. The ten largest clonotypes hold 5.5% to 7% of the sample. The starting material was PBMCs from blood, obtained roughly 15 days before vaccination. These receptors originate from a man aged 45 to 65 who received an inactivated influenza vaccine. Donor details come from another sample of the same person, matched by shared clones.

Many counts were recorded for this clonotype. The chain links TRBV4-3 to TRBJ1-2; 7 nucleotides line up with TRBD1. The CDR3 is 16 amino acids. The V gene's germline CDR1 is LGHNA and CDR2 YSLEER. V trimming: 5 bases; J trimming: 0 bases; junction bases outside the gene matches: 9. In nucleotides, the CDR3 is TGCGCCAGCAGCTTAAGCGACAGGGCATCTAACTATGGCTACACCTTC. Its protein product is CASSLSDRASNYGYTF.

CDR3 region: CASSLGGQILYGYTF. CDR3 nucleotide sequence: TGTGCCAGCAGCTTAGGGGGACAGATACTCTATGGCTACACCTTC. This chain joins TRBV7-9 and TRBJ1-2; 7 bases align to TRBD1. The ends lost 1 base at V and 4 bases at J; junction bases unmatched: 6. In germline, CDR1 is SEHNR, CDR2 FQNEAQ (reference sequence). The CDR3 covers 15 residues.

This chain connects TRBV28 to TRBJ1-1; D uncertain. Trimming took 5 bases from V and 6 from J, leaving 7 bases between them. The CDR3 runs 11 residues. In germline, CDR1 is MDHEN, CDR2 SYDVKM. CDR3 residues: CASSPAAEAFF. In nucleotides, the CDR3 is TGTGCCAGCAGTCCGGCCGCTGAAGCTTTCTTT. The whole variable domain, filled in from reference TRBV28 and TRBJ1-1, reads DVKVTQSSRYLVKRTGEKVFLECVQDMDHENMFWYRQDPGLGLRLIYFSYDVKMKEKGDIPEGYSVSREKKERFSLILESASTNQTSMYLCASSPAAEAFFGQGTRLTVV.

This clonotype was counted only a few times. This chain connects TRBV5-1 to TRBJ2-1, with D possibly matching TRBD2 (5 bases). The germline V and J ends were trimmed by 3 bases and 12 bases, with 13 bases remaining between them. CDR3 length equals 12 residues. From germline, CDR1 is SGHRS and CDR2 YFSETQ. CDR3 sequence: CASSWSSPGQFF. The DNA for the CDR3 is TGCGCCAGCAGCTGGTCTAGCCCCGGGCAGTTCTTC.

This clonotype was seen more than once but under ten times. CDR3 residues: CASIVGVLNTEAFF. The CDR3 nucleotides read TGTGCCAGCATTGTCGGGGTCCTGAACACTGAAGCTTTCTTT. V gene TRBV6-1 combines with J gene TRBJ1-1; D not resolved. The CDR3 sequence is 14 residues long. Trimming removed 7 bases from V and 0 bases from J, with 12 bases in between. Looked up from germline, CDR1 is MNHNS and CDR2 is SASEGT.

In this sample, this clonotype turned up a few times. The rearrangement joins TRBV6-2 or TRBV6-3 to TRBJ1-5; D call uncertain. V lost 0 bases, J lost 8 bases, and 5 bases lay in between. Per germline, CDR1 MNHEY and CDR2 SVGEGT. The CDR3 contains 12 residues. CDR3 in DNA: TGTGCCAGCAGTTACTCTGCTGAGCCCCAGCATTTT. This codes for CASSYSAEPQHF.

The chain couples TRBV10-3 to TRBJ2-5; 14 nucleotides agree with TRBD2. V lost 8 bases to trimming and J lost 0 bases; unmatched junction nucleotides: 5. CDR3 length equals 16 residues. Per the germline V gene, CDR1 is ENHRY and CDR2 is SYGVKD. As DNA, the CDR3 is TGTGCCATCTCCGGGACTAGCGGGAGTAACCAAGAGACCCAGTACTTC. Translated: CAISGTSGSNQETQYF.

This clonotype was counted once. This CDR3 fails to terminate in the conserved phenylalanine or tryptophan, so it likely reflects a read error. This chain links TRBV29-1 with TRBJ2-3; D call uncertain. Trimming pared 6 bases from V and 4 bases from J, leaving 17 bases between. CDR3 length: 14 amino acids. Germline V gene sequence: CDR1 SQVTM, CDR2 ANQGSEA. The CDR3, as DNA: TGCAGCGTCTCCCCCAAGAGGACCCCAGATACGCAGTATTCT. It yields the protein CSVSPKRTPDTQYS.

This chain links TRBV29-1 with TRBJ2-7; weak D call: TRBD1 (6 bases). Germline values: CDR1 SQVTM, CDR2 ANQGSEA. The V end lost 6 bases, the J end lost 4 bases, and 16 bases lay between the germline ends. The CDR3 has 13 amino acids. The CDR3 bases are TGCAGCGTCCGGACAGAGAGGCCTTACGAGCAGTACTTC. Encoded protein: CSVRTERPYEQYF.

J is TRBJ2-2 and V is TRBV7-9; D is possibly TRBD2 (5 bases). The germline gives CDR1 SEHNR, CDR2 FQNEAQ (reference sequence). CDR3 length: 16 amino acids. Trimming took off 1 base at V and 1 base at J, with 10 bases between the two ends. CDR3 in DNA: TGTGCCAGCAGCTTAGGGACTTTATTGAACACCGGGGAGCTGTTTTTT. Translating gives CASSLGTLLNTGELFF.

This clonotype was picked up a small number of times. The rearrangement joins TRBV6-2 or TRBV6-3 to TRBJ1-2; 8 positions agree with TRBD1. CDR1 MNHEY and CDR2 SVGEGT come from the germline V gene. The CDR3 covers 20 residues. Trimming at V came to 1 base and at J to 1 base, leaving 17 bases not matched to a gene. The CDR3 spells CASSYFRGGWTGILNYGYTF. CDR3 in DNA: TGTGCCAGCAGTTACTTTAGGGGAGGTTGGACAGGGATCCTTAACTATGGCTACACCTTC.

A few counts support this clonotype. The chain is built from TRBV15 and TRBJ1-5; D ambiguous. Trimming took 0 bases from V and 0 from J, leaving 9 bases between them. The CDR3 totals 16 residues. CDR1 is LNHNV, CDR2 YYDKDF, per germline (reference sequence). CDR3 region: CATSRDGQNSNQPQHF. DNA for the CDR3: TGTGCCACCAGCAGAGATGGTCAGAATAGCAATCAGCCCCAGCATTTT.

This clonotype was observed many times. J is TRBJ2-5 and V is TRBV27; D tentatively fits TRBD1 or TRBD2 (6 bases each). V lost 1 base and J lost 2, with 14 bases in between. This CDR3 spans 16 amino acids. From germline, CDR1 is MNHEY and CDR2 SMNVEV (reference sequence). The CDR3 here is CASSLFPGARQETQYF. In DNA form, the CDR3 reads TGTGCCAGCAGTTTATTTCCGGGGGCAAGACAAGAGACCCAGTACTTC.

This clonotype was observed a few times. V is TRBV12-3 or TRBV12-4 and J is TRBJ2-5; 7 nucleotides agree with TRBD1. The CDR3 has 14 residues. With 2 bases clipped from V and 5 bases from J, the junction kept 5 bases outside the gene matches. CDR3 sequence (DNA): TGTGCCAGCAGTTTAAGGGGGCGCGACGAGACCCAGTACTTC. Translating gives CASSLRGRDETQYF.